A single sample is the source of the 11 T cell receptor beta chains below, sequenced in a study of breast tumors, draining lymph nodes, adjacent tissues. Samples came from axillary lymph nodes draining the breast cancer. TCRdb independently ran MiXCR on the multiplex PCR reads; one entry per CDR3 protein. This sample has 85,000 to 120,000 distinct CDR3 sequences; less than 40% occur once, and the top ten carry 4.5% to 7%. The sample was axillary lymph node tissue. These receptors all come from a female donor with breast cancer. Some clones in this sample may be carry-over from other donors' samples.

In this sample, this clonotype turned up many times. CDR3 sequence reads: CASSTGQGGTGELFF. The CDR3, as DNA: TGCGCCAGCAGCACGGGACAGGGAGGGACCGGGGAGCTGTTTTTT. The rearrangement links TRBV5-1 to TRBJ2-2, with 9 positions matching TRBD1. V shed 4 bases, J shed 5 bases, and the junction held 6 bases outside the gene matches. Germline loops: CDR1 SGHRS, CDR2 YFSETQ. The CDR3 contains 15 residues.

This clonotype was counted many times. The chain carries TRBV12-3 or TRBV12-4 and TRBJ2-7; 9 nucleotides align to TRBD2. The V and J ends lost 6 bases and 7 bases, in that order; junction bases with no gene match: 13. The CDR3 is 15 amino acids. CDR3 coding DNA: TGTGCCAGCAGCCCAAGGCGGGGGGGCCGGCGGGAGCAGTACTTC. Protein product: CASSPRRGGRREQYF.

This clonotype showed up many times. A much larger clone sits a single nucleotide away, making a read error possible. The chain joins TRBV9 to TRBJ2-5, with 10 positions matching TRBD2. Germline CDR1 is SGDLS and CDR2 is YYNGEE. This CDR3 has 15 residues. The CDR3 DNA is TGTGCCAGCAGCGTAACTAGCGGGGCCCAAGAGACCCCGTACTTC. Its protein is CASSVTSGAQETPYF. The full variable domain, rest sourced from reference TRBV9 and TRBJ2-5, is DSGVTQTPKHLITATGQRVTLRCSPRSGDLSVYWYQQSLDQGLQFLIQYYNGEERAKGNILERFSAQQFPDLHSELNLSSLELGDSALYFCASSVTSGAQETPYFGPGTRLLVL.

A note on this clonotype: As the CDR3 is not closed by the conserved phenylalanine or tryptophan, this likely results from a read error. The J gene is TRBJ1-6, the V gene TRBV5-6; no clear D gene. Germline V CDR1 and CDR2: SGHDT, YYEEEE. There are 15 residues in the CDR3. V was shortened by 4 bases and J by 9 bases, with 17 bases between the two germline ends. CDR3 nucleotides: TGTGCCAGCAGCCATCGACGGGGAATGGGTTCACCCCTCCACTCT. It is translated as CASSHRRGMGSPLHS.

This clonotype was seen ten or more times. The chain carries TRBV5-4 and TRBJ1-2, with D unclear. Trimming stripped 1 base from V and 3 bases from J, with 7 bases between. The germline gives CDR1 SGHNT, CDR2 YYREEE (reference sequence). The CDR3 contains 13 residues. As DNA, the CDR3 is TGTGCCAGCAGCTTGAGGACTGACTATGGCTACACCTTC. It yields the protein CASSLRTDYGYTF. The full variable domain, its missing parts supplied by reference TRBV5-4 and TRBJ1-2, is ETGVTQSPTHLIKTRGQQVTLRCSSQSGHNTVSWYQQALGQGPQFIFQYYREEENGRGNFPPRFSGLQFPNYSSELNVNALELDDSALYLCASSLRTDYGYTFGSGTRLTVV.

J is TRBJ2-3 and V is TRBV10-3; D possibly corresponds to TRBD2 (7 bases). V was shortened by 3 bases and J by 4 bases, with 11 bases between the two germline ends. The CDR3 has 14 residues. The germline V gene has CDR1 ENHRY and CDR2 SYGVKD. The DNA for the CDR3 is TGTGCCATCAGTGAAGGGGGGGCGGCAGATACGCAGTATTTT. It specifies CAISEGGAADTQYF.

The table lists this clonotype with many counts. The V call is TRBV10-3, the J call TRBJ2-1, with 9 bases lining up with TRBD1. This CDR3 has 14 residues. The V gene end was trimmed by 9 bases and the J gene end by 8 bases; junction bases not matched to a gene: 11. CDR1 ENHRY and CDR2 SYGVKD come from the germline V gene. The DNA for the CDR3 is TGTGCCATGACACAGGGGGCTAAGTCTGATGAGCAGTTCTTC. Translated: CAMTQGAKSDEQFF.

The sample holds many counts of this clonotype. The chain's CDR3 is CASSLGQGQDEQYF. DNA for the CDR3: TGCGCCAGCAGCCTTGGACAGGGTCAAGACGAGCAGTACTTC. The V call is TRBV5-1, the J call TRBJ2-7; 8 bases fit TRBD1. This CDR3 has 14 amino acids. V was clipped by 4 bases and J by 5 bases; unmatched bases: 8. Germline V CDR1 and CDR2: SGHRS, YFSETQ.

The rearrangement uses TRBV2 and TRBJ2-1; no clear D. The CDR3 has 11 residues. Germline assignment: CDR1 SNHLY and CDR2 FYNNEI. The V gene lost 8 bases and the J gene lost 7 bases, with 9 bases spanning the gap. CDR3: CASVSRNEQFF. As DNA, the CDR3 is TGTGCCAGCGTCAGTCGAAATGAGCAGTTCTTC.

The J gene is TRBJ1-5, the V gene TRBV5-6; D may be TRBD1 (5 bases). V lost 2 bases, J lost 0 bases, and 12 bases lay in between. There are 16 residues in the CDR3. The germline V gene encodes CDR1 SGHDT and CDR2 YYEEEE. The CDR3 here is CASSFSGTHSNQPQHF. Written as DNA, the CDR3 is TGTGCCAGCAGCTTTTCCGGGACGCATAGCAATCAGCCCCAGCATTTT.

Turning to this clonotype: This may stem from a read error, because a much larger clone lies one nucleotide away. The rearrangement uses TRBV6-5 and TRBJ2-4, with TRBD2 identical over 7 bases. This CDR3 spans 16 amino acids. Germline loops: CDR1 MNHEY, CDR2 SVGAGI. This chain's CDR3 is CASSYRWEGVKSIQYF. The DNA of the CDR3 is TGTGCCAGCAGTTACAGGTGGGAGGGTGTGAAAAGCATTCAGTACTTC.